A single sample is the source of the 18 T cell receptor beta chains below, sequenced in a study of Graves' ophthalmopathy and Graves' hyperthyroidism. The authors amplified TCR beta CDR3 regions from RNA transcripts. HTBI primers were employed in first-round RT-PCR, then a second-round multiplex PCR followed. Each CDR3 protein is one row after TCRdb ran MiXCR on the multiplex PCR reads. In the table there are tens of thousands of distinct CDR3 sequences, less than 55% of which are singletons. The sequenced sample consisted of peripheral blood. Source of these receptors: an adult woman with Graves' ophthalmopathy.

The CDR3 region has the DNA TGCAGCGTTCAGTCTAGCGGGTACAATGAGCAGTTCTTC. Its translation: CSVQSSGYNEQFF. The chain couples TRBV29-1 to TRBJ2-1; TRBD2 agrees at 8 bases. Germline assignment: CDR1 SQVTM and CDR2 ANQGSEA. The V segment lost 5 bases and the J segment 4 bases; nucleotides outside the gene matches: 4. The CDR3 is made up of 13 amino acids.

The rearrangement joins TRBV24-1 to TRBJ1-3, with D unresolved. Germline V lookup: CDR1 KGHDR, CDR2 SFDVKD. The CDR3 is 12 residues long. The CDR3 DNA sequence: TGTGCTCCGGACGTGCAGCTCGGGACCATATATTTT. Its translation is CAPDVQLGTIYF.

About this clonotype itself: In this CDR3 the conserved last residue, phenylalanine or tryptophan, is missing, so a read error is likely. The DNA is omitted, as the CDR3 cannot be located on it reliably, and the CDR3 follows TCRdb's listing. The V call is TRBV9, the J call TRBJ2-1; TRBD2 is the table's D call, not checked against the DNA. The germline CDR1 and CDR2 sequences are SGDLS and YYNGEE. The CDR3 adds up to 8 amino acids, both ends counted. Here the CDR3 reads CASSAGTS.

This chain uses TRBV29-1 with TRBJ2-1, with 9 bases that match TRBD2. Trimming took 8 bases from V and 1 from J; bases not matched to a gene: 6. The germline V gene encodes CDR1 SQVTM and CDR2 ANQGSEA. The CDR3 consists of 14 residues. CDR3 protein: CSLTSGGSYNEQFF. The CDR3 coding sequence is TGCAGCTTAACGAGCGGGGGGTCCTACAATGAGCAGTTCTTC.

The rearrangement uses TRBV20-1 and TRBJ2-5, with 11 bases identical to TRBD2. This CDR3 has 15 residues. Looked up from germline, CDR1 is DFQATT and CDR2 is SNEGSKA (reference sequence). Unmatched junction bases numbered 8, after V lost 6 bases and J lost 2 bases. The CDR3 bases are TGCAGTGCCACCAAGACTAGCGGGGTACAAGAGACCCAGTACTTC. Encoded protein: CSATKTSGVQETQYF.

V and J are TRBV27 and TRBJ1-3; no firm D call. Germline-derived CDR1 and CDR2 are MNHEY and SMNVEV (reference sequence). There are 16 residues in the CDR3. V lost 2 bases and J 0 bases, leaving 11 bases between the germline ends. The CDR3 DNA is TGTGCCAGCAGTTTAGATACGGGTTCCTCTGGAAACACCATATATTTT. Its translation is CASSLDTGSSGNTIYF.

The sample holds a few counts of this clonotype. J is TRBJ1-2 and V is TRBV2; 7 nucleotides align to TRBD1. CDR3 length equals 15 residues. The V and J ends lost 1 base and 4 bases, in that order; junction bases with no gene match: 6. Germline lookup yields CDR1 SNHLY and CDR2 FYNNEI. This CDR3 reads CASSEERDSLYGYTF. DNA of the CDR3: TGTGCCAGCAGTGAAGAAAGGGACAGCCTCTATGGCTACACCTTC.

This clonotype was recorded at least ten times. The germline gene is not matched at one end of the junction; a read error may be the cause. The chain joins TRBV6-6 to TRBJ1-5; D is possibly TRBD1 (6 bases). The CDR3 consists of 13 residues. Germline CDR1 is MNHNY and CDR2 is SVGAGI (reference sequence). This CDR3 reads CTTGSHGNQPQHF. DNA of the CDR3: TGCACAACAGGGTCTCATGGCAATCAGCCCCAGCATTTT.

The chain is built from TRBV4-3 and TRBJ2-7, with 7 bases matching TRBD1. Germline CDR1 is LGHNA and CDR2 is YSLEER. The CDR3 has 14 residues. After removal of 1 base from V and 0 bases from J, the junction contained 0 bases not matched to a gene. This CDR3 reads CASSQGQGSYEQYF. Written as DNA, the CDR3 is TGCGCCAGCAGCCAAGGACAGGGCTCCTACGAGCAGTACTTC.

V gene TRBV29-1 combines with J gene TRBJ1-1, with a tentative D call TRBD1 (6 bases). The V and J ends lost 7 bases and 1 base respectively, with 13 bases between them. This CDR3 has 13 residues. Looked up from germline, CDR1 is SQVTM and CDR2 is ANQGSEA. The CDR3 spells CSGGGQGNTEAFF. The CDR3 DNA reads as TGCAGCGGGGGGGGCCAGGGGAACACTGAAGCTTTCTTT.

CDR3 nucleotide sequence: TGTGCCAGCAGCCAAGATGATCGGGATAGCGGGAGGCTCAGCACAGATACGCAGTATTTT. It translates to CASSQDDRDSGRLSTDTQYF. This chain connects TRBV7-8 to TRBJ2-3; 10 bases are a match to TRBD2. This CDR3 comprises 20 residues. The V gene end was trimmed by 5 bases and the J gene end by 0 bases; junction bases not matched to a gene: 17. CDR1 and CDR2 (germline): SGHVS, FQNEAQ.

The rearrangement joins TRBV30 to TRBJ1-4; D uncertain. The CDR3 extends over 14 amino acids. V gave up 4 bases and J gave up 7 bases, with 16 bases separating them. Germline lookup yields CDR1 GTSNPN and CDR2 SVGIG (reference sequence). The CDR3 loop reads CAWTVGGSGEKLFF. The CDR3 DNA is TGTGCCTGGACCGTAGGAGGGTCCGGTGAAAAACTGTTTTTT.

The chain couples TRBV19 to TRBJ1-5, with D tentatively TRBD1 (5 bases). The CDR3 has 15 residues. Trimming cost V 8 bases and J 0 bases, with 14 bases left between them. Germline V gene lookup returns CDR1 LNHDA and CDR2 SQIVND (reference sequence). The CDR3 loop reads CASHQTAFSNQPQHF. The CDR3 bases are TGTGCCAGTCACCAGACAGCCTTTAGCAATCAGCCCCAGCATTTT.

The table lists this clonotype with many counts. This chain links TRBV19 with TRBJ1-1; 7 bases match TRBD1. The CDR3 covers 15 residues. Unmatched junction bases numbered 10, after V lost 5 bases and J lost 4 bases. Per the germline V gene, CDR1 is LNHDA and CDR2 is SQIVND (reference sequence). The CDR3 spells CASSGLRDRGTEAFF. DNA of the CDR3: TGTGCCAGTAGTGGGCTCCGGGACAGAGGCACTGAAGCTTTCTTT.

Ten or more counts support this clonotype. The genes are TRBV15 and TRBJ2-7; D is unresolved. Trimming cost V 1 base and J 1 base, with 14 bases left between them. This CDR3 contains 16 residues. Germline loops: CDR1 LNHNV, CDR2 YYDKDF (reference sequence). In DNA, the CDR3 is TGTGCCACCAGCAGAGTCTTCCGGGCTCGGTCCTACGAGCAGTACTTC. Its protein is CATSRVFRARSYEQYF.

The rearrangement uses TRBV2 and TRBJ2-7; 7 nucleotides agree with TRBD1. Trimming at V came to 3 bases and at J to 0 bases, leaving 2 bases not matched to a gene. CDR3 length: 14 amino acids. Germline CDR1 is SNHLY and CDR2 is FYNNEI. CDR3 region: CASSEDRTSYEQYF. The CDR3 region has the DNA TGTGCCAGCAGTGAGGACAGGACCTCCTACGAGCAGTACTTC.

The table lists this clonotype with many counts. The chain carries TRBV20-1 and TRBJ2-1; maybe TRBD2 (5 bases). Trimming shortened V by 6 bases and J by 9 bases, and 21 bases separated the two germline ends. In germline, CDR1 is DFQATT, CDR2 SNEGSKA (reference sequence). The CDR3 extends over 14 amino acids. DNA for the CDR3: TGCAGTGCAAGGGTTCCTAGCAAAGGAGGTGAGCAGTTCTTC. Translated, it gives CSARVPSKGGEQFF.

Concerning this clonotype: It may be a read error: a sequence one base away is much more abundant. The chain links TRBV27 to TRBJ1-1, with a possible D match to TRBD1 (5 bases). V dropped 1 base and J dropped 6 bases, with 18 bases sitting between them. CDR1 is MNHEY and CDR2 is SMNVEV in the germline V gene (reference sequence). The CDR3 is made up of 16 amino acids. The CDR3 bases are TGTGCCAGCAGTTTATTAAGGGGCTCTTTGGGCGCTGAAGCTTTCTTT. Translation gives CASSLLRGSLGAEAFF.